What follows are 19 T cell receptor beta chains derived from one specimen sequenced in a study of T cells in Graves' hyperthyroidism and ophthalmopathy. Researchers amplified the TCR beta CDR3 regions from RNA transcripts. Initially, a first-round RT-PCR of the TCR CDR3 employed the HTBI primer set. Via MiXCR, TCRdb re-called the multiplex PCR reads, giving one row per CDR3 protein. Among around 540,000 distinct CDR3 sequences listed, more than 15% were seen once. Material for sequencing was blood. The receptors shown here come from a woman younger than 45 with Graves' ophthalmopathy.

This clonotype showed up many times. The genes are TRBV3-1 and TRBJ2-1, with a weak D call TRBD2 (6 bases). Germline V gives CDR1 LGHDT, CDR2 YNNKEL (reference sequence). Trimming shortened V by 1 base and J by 5 bases, and 18 bases separated the two germline ends. CDR3 length: 17 residues. This CDR3 reads CASSQGVLARTHNEQFF. In DNA form, the CDR3 reads TGTGCCAGCAGCCAAGGGGTACTAGCCAGAACTCACAATGAGCAGTTCTTC.

With regard to this clonotype: This may stem from a read error, because a much larger clone lies one nucleotide away. CDR3 nucleotides: TGCAGTGCCCAGGACGTTAATGAGCAGCTCTTC. Its translation: CSAQDVNEQLF. The gene calls are TRBV20-1 and TRBJ2-1; no reliable D call. Germline V gene lookup returns CDR1 DFQATT and CDR2 SNEGSKA (reference sequence). The CDR3 runs to 11 residues.

This clonotype was counted only a few times. The chain carries TRBV9 and TRBJ2-1, with TRBD2 matching 12 bases. Trimming removed 4 bases from V and 4 bases from J; junction bases left unmatched: 15. The CDR3 is made up of 19 amino acids. From germline, CDR1 is SGDLS and CDR2 YYNGEE. This CDR3 is CASSTPGLAGGELYNEQFF. CDR3 DNA sequence: TGTGCCAGCAGCACGCCGGGGCTAGCGGGGGGGGAACTTTACAATGAGCAGTTCTTC.

This clonotype occurred many times. The chain employs TRBV19 and TRBJ2-7, with 9 bases aligning to TRBD1. After removal of 3 bases from V and 4 bases from J, the junction contained 7 bases not matched to a gene. Germline CDR1 reads LNHDA; CDR2 reads SQIVND (reference sequence). This CDR3 region has 15 residues. The CDR3 nucleotides are TGTGCCAGTAGTATCACCGGGACAGGGAAATACGAGCAGTACTTC. Encoded protein: CASSITGTGKYEQYF.

The chain carries TRBV19 and TRBJ2-5; 7 bases fit TRBD2. This CDR3 has 16 amino acids. The germline V gene encodes CDR1 LNHDA and CDR2 SQIVND (reference sequence). With V trimmed by 3 bases and J by 1 base, 8 bases remained unmatched. The CDR3 DNA reads as TGTGCCAGTAGTATCGCGCCGACTAGCATCCAAGAGACCCAGTACTTC. It codes for CASSIAPTSIQETQYF.

This clonotype was detected many times. This chain uses TRBV3-1 with TRBJ1-5; no definite D call. Germline assignment: CDR1 LGHDT and CDR2 YNNKEL (reference sequence). With 0 bases removed from V and 0 bases from J, the gap between germline ends came to 6 bases. The CDR3 is 15 amino acids. In DNA, the CDR3 is TGTGCCAGCAGCCAAGATCACTATAGCAATCAGCCCCAGCATTTT. The encoded protein is CASSQDHYSNQPQHF.

The chain combines TRBV28 with TRBJ2-5; 8 positions agree with TRBD2. V gave up 3 bases and J gave up 1 base; unmatched junction bases: 10. The CDR3 length is 17 residues. CDR1 is MDHEN, CDR2 SYDVKM, per germline. The CDR3 bases are TGTGCCAGCAGTTTTCGTAGCGGGCTAGCGGGCCAAGAGACCCAGTACTTC. It yields the protein CASSFRSGLAGQETQYF.

This clonotype appeared a few times. One end of the junction fails to match germline, which may point to a read error. The chain links TRBV29-1 to TRBJ2-1; 11 bases are shared with TRBD2. CDR1 and CDR2 from the germline V gene are SQVTM and ANQGSEA. CDR3 length: 14 residues. CDR3 loop: CSVTGTSGYNGQFF. CDR3 sequence (DNA): TGCAGCGTTACCGGGACTAGCGGCTACAATGGGCAGTTCTTC.

This clonotype was seen many times. The V and J genes are TRBV6-2 or TRBV6-3 and TRBJ1-2; D is unclear. V was shortened by 8 bases and J by 4 bases, with 17 bases between the two germline ends. In germline, CDR1 is MNHEY, CDR2 SVGEGT. This CDR3 spans 14 amino acids. The CDR3 loop is CASYSYVPSYGYTF. The CDR3, as DNA: TGTGCCAGCTACAGTTACGTGCCATCCTATGGCTACACCTTC.

This clonotype appeared many times. V is TRBV28 and J is TRBJ2-3, with a tentative D call TRBD1 (6 bases). The CDR3 extends over 14 amino acids. V lost 6 bases and J lost 3, with 13 bases in between. Germline CDR1 is MDHEN and CDR2 is SYDVKM. The CDR3 protein is CASRVQGSTDTQYF. The DNA of the CDR3 is TGTGCCAGCAGGGTCCAGGGGAGTACAGATACGCAGTATTTT.

At least ten counts were recorded for this clonotype. The rearrangement uses TRBV27 and TRBJ2-6, with 9 positions matching TRBD2. The ends lost 3 bases at V and 4 bases at J; junction bases unmatched: 13. This CDR3 has 19 amino acids. The germline V gene has CDR1 MNHEY and CDR2 SMNVEV (reference sequence). CDR3 residues: CASSFAIWREGSGANVLTF. In nucleotides, the CDR3 is TGTGCCAGCAGTTTTGCTATCTGGCGGGAGGGATCCGGGGCCAACGTCCTGACTTTC.

This clonotype was seen repeatedly, ten times or more. The chain uses TRBV7-8 and TRBJ1-5; 8 bases fit TRBD1. The CDR3 has 14 residues. Losses at the gene ends were 4 bases for V and 7 bases for J; bases not matched to a gene: 6. Germline V gene lookup returns CDR1 SGHVS and CDR2 FQNEAQ. CDR3 sequence (DNA): TGTGCCAGCAGCTCGGACAGGGCTGGGCAGCCCCAGCATTTT. Protein product: CASSSDRAGQPQHF.

At least ten counts were recorded for this clonotype. The CDR3 nucleotides are TGTGCCAGCAGTAAACCGGGACAGGGATCGGAGACCCAGTACTTC. Its translation: CASSKPGQGSETQYF. J is TRBJ2-5 and V is TRBV28; TRBD1 agrees at 9 bases. The CDR3 length is 15 residues. CDR1 is MDHEN, CDR2 SYDVKM, per germline. Trimming removed 5 bases from V and 5 bases from J; junction bases left unmatched: 9.

V is TRBV9 and J is TRBJ2-2; TRBD2 agrees at 15 bases. The CDR3 is made up of 17 amino acids. V dropped 7 bases and J dropped 4; count of bases not matched to a gene: 8. The germline gives CDR1 SGDLS, CDR2 YYNGEE. The CDR3 loop is CASSLLGLAGGTGELFF. DNA of the CDR3: TGTGCCAGCTCACTCCTGGGACTAGCGGGAGGCACCGGGGAGCTGTTTTTT.

This clonotype was observed at least ten times. The rearrangement uses TRBV12-3 or TRBV12-4 and TRBJ1-2; no clear D gene. The CDR3 length is 12 residues. V gave up 6 bases and J gave up 4 bases, with 9 bases separating them. The CDR3 region has the DNA TGTGCCAGCAGCAAGGCGGGCTATGGCTACACCTTC. Its translation: CASSKAGYGYTF.

This clonotype was seen repeatedly, ten times or more. The junction differs from germline at one of its ends, possibly a read error. This chain connects TRBV20-1 to TRBJ2-7; D may be TRBD1 (5 bases). Germline loops: CDR1 DFQATT, CDR2 SNEGSKA (reference sequence). This CDR3 is built from 12 residues. The CDR3 coding sequence is TGCAGTGCCAGAGTAGGGGCCTACGAGCAGTACTTC. Protein sequence: CSARVGAYEQYF.

The chain recombines TRBV19 with TRBJ2-6; D unresolved. Germline CDR1 and CDR2: LNHDA and SQIVND (reference sequence). Trimming cost V 7 bases and J 3 bases, with 13 bases left between them. The CDR3 totals 15 residues. The CDR3 coding sequence is TGTGCCAGTACCGCAAACATCAATGGGGCCAACGTCCTGACTTTC. Its protein is CASTANINGANVLTF.

The rearrangement links TRBV27 to TRBJ1-2; 7 bases match TRBD1. This CDR3 has 16 residues. Germline values: CDR1 MNHEY, CDR2 SMNVEV (reference sequence). J gave up 0 bases and V 6 bases, and 10 bases lay outside the gene matches. The CDR3 nucleotides are TGTGCCAGCAGCCGGGACAGCGAAAGTCCTAACTATGGCTACACCTTC. This sequence encodes CASSRDSESPNYGYTF.

In this sample, this clonotype turned up many times. The chain is built from TRBV20-1 and TRBJ2-5; TRBD2 matches 11 bases. Germline V gene lookup returns CDR1 DFQATT and CDR2 SNEGSKA (reference sequence). Losses at the gene ends were 1 base for V and 4 bases for J; bases not matched to a gene: 14. This CDR3 is 18 amino acids long. The CDR3 sequence: CSARVGWASGRKGETQYF. Written as DNA, the CDR3 is TGCAGTGCTAGAGTGGGCTGGGCTAGCGGGAGGAAGGGAGAGACCCAGTACTTC.